The sequence of this TCR beta chain was determined in a study of radiation and T cells in renal cell carcinoma. V lost 6 bases, J lost 2 bases, and 11 bases lay in between. CDR1 and CDR2 from the germline V gene are SGHDT and YYEEEE. The CDR3 has 13 residues. Libraries were prepared by immunoSEQ multiplex PCR; TCRdb keeps only in-frame clonotypes and omits some of them. The repertoire holds 140,000 or so clones, with nearly 90% as singletons. Indicated time point: baseline pretreatment blood. Described treatment: 15 Gy SBRT to primary tumor, nephrectomy 4 weeks later. The origin of this receptor is a woman aged 45-59 years with renal cell carcinoma. The material sequenced was blood, taken from a patient whose treatment included radiotherapy and nephrectomy. The genes are TRBV5-6 and TRBJ2-5; possibly TRBD2 for D (5 bases). The CDR3 sequence is CASTSGFQETQYF. The CDR3 DNA reads TGTGCCAGCACCTCGGGGTTTCAAGAGACCCAGTACTTC. The whole variable domain, remainder taken from reference TRBV5-6 and TRBJ2-5, is DAGVTQSPTHLIKTRGQQVTLRCSPKSGHDTVSWYQQALGQGPQFIFQYYEEEERQRGNFPDRFSGHQFPNYSSELNVNALLLGDSALYLCASTSGFQETQYFGPGTRLLVL.